The clone carrying this T cell receptor (beta chain) was seen a few times. The data originate from a study of blood T cells in healthy people across ages. A second 7 to 11 cycle PCR used barcoded and J-beta primers. Unique molecular identifiers of 12 random nucleotides labeled each cDNA. TCRdb itself ran the 5' RACE reads through MiXCR, one entry per CDR3 protein. Of 550,000 to 650,000 distinct CDR3 sequences listed, about 25% are singletons. V dropped 5 bases and J dropped 6 bases, with 17 bases sitting between them. This CDR3 region has 14 residues. The germline CDR1 and CDR2 sequences are SGHAT and FQNNGV. These same records also appear under a second study, on T cells of mothers and their children.

The rearrangement uses TRBV11-2 and TRBJ2-7; D may be TRBD1 (7 bases). This sequence was found in a boy between 2 and 15 years old in good health. Sequences were obtained from blood. The CDR3 nucleotides read TGTGCCAGCAGCCTAGTTCCCCAGGGGGGCGAGCAGTACTTC. As protein: CASSLVPQGGEQYF.